The 25 T cell receptor beta chains below come from one sample, sequenced in a study of T cells after yellow fever vaccination. TCRdb re-called the 5' RACE reads with MiXCR, one entry per CDR3 protein. The profile shows some 320,000 distinct CDR3 sequences, approximately 10% of them singletons. The input for sequencing was CD4+ T cells sorted from PBMCs, taken 5 days after the yellow fever booster vaccination. All receptors come from a young man who received the YFV17D yellow fever vaccine.

This clonotype has just a few counts. The genes are TRBV2 and TRBJ2-2; no reliable D call. This CDR3 is built from 14 residues. V was trimmed by 5 bases and J by 1 base, leaving 8 bases between them. The V gene's germline CDR1 is SNHLY and CDR2 FYNNEI. The CDR3 spells CASSPLRNTGELFF. CDR3 nucleotide sequence: TGTGCCAGCAGTCCCCTCCGGAACACCGGGGAGCTGTTTTTT.

This clonotype was recorded many times. The chain couples TRBV20-1 to TRBJ1-5, with 11 nucleotides matching TRBD1. Per the germline V gene, CDR1 is DFQATT and CDR2 is SNEGSKA (reference sequence). This CDR3 is built from 18 residues. The V and J ends lost 3 bases and 5 bases, in that order; junction bases with no gene match: 15. The CDR3 bases are TGCAGTGCTAGTCCCAACCGCTGGAAGGACAGGGGGCATCAGCCCCAGCATTTT. This translates into CSASPNRWKDRGHQPQHF.

This clonotype was seen ten or more times. The V gene is TRBV5-1, the J gene TRBJ1-2, with D uncertain. Germline values: CDR1 SGHRS, CDR2 YFSETQ. Trimming left V 0 bases short and J 7 bases short, with 7 bases between. This CDR3 has 12 amino acids. The CDR3 DNA sequence: TGCGCCAGCAGCTTGGAACGATCTGGCTACACCTTC. It codes for CASSLERSGYTF.

This sequence joins TRBV27 and TRBJ1-6; 10 bases match TRBD1. Germline-derived CDR1 and CDR2 are MNHEY and SMNVEV (reference sequence). The CDR3 length is 20 residues. V lost 8 bases to trimming and J lost 0 bases; unmatched junction nucleotides: 16. The chain's CDR3 is CASGWLAGTGASSYNSPLHF. The CDR3 nucleotides read TGTGCCAGCGGATGGTTGGCCGGGACAGGGGCGAGCTCCTATAATTCACCCCTCCACTTT.

This chain links TRBV7-9 with TRBJ2-1, with 7 bases identical to TRBD2. The CDR3 has 17 amino acids. The trim removed 5 bases at V and 3 bases at J, leaving 13 bases unmatched. Germline CDR1 SEHNR, CDR2 FQNEAQ (reference sequence). CDR3 protein: CASSRHRRGDFYNEQFF. The CDR3 nucleotides are TGTGCCAGCAGCCGTCATCGACGGGGGGATTTCTACAATGAGCAGTTCTTC.

The chain couples TRBV7-2 to TRBJ2-7; D is possibly TRBD2 (6 bases). There are 14 residues in the CDR3. Trimming took 5 bases from V and 4 from J, leaving 15 bases between them. CDR1 and CDR2 from the germline V gene are SGHTA and FQGNSA. For the CDR3, the DNA is TGTGCCAGCAGCCCCTCTGGGGGGAAGTACGAGCAGTACTTC. Its translation: CASSPSGGKYEQYF.

This clonotype appeared many times. The chain has TRBV7-9 and TRBJ2-3; TRBD1 is a possible D gene (5 bases). Trimming left V 1 base short and J 0 bases short, with 8 bases between. This CDR3 spans 15 amino acids. Per the germline V gene, CDR1 is SEHNR and CDR2 is FQNEAQ (reference sequence). CDR3 coding DNA: TGTGCCAGCAGCTTAGAAGGGGATAGCACAGATACGCAGTATTTT. This sequence encodes CASSLEGDSTDTQYF. Based on the CDR3 plus reference TRBV7-9 and TRBJ2-3, the full variable domain is DTGVSQNPRHKITKRGQNVTFRCDPISEHNRLYWYRQTLGQGPEFLTYFQNEAQLEKSRLLSDRFSAERPKGSFSTLEIQRTEQGDSAMYLCASSLEGDSTDTQYFGPGTRLTVL.

This clonotype was seen only a few times. The CDR3 nucleotides are TGTGCCAGCAGCTTAAAGACATCGAGCTCCTATAATTCACCCCTCCACTTT. It yields the protein CASSLKTSSSYNSPLHF. The chain has TRBV7-2 and TRBJ1-6; no clear D. Germline values: CDR1 SGHTA, CDR2 FQGNSA. The CDR3 is 17 residues long. Trimming took 2 bases from V and 0 from J, leaving 11 bases between them.

The V gene is TRBV2, the J gene TRBJ1-1, with no clear D. Trimming left V 8 bases short and J 0 bases short, with 22 bases between. This CDR3 spans 17 amino acids. The V gene's germline CDR1 is SNHLY and CDR2 FYNNEI. This CDR3 reads CASPSVGSNPLNTEAFF. DNA of the CDR3: TGTGCCAGCCCCAGTGTAGGGTCCAATCCCCTGAACACTGAAGCTTTCTTT.

Ten or more counts support this clonotype. The J gene is TRBJ2-3, the V gene TRBV7-9; D possibly corresponds to TRBD1 (5 bases). The germline V gene encodes CDR1 SEHNR and CDR2 FQNEAQ (reference sequence). The ends were cut back, 2 bases at V and 3 bases at J, with 12 bases in the middle. The CDR3 runs 15 residues. DNA of the CDR3: TGTGCCAGCAGCTTACAGGGATGGGTTACAGATACGCAGTATTTT. Protein: CASSLQGWVTDTQYF.

This chain links TRBV5-5 with TRBJ2-1, with D uncertain. V lost 5 bases, J lost 10 bases, and 16 bases lay in between. The CDR3 runs to 13 residues. From germline, CDR1 is SGHKS and CDR2 YYEKEE (reference sequence). CDR3 sequence (DNA): TGTGCCAGCAGACCCACAGCTCACATCGAGCAGTTCTTC. This encodes CASRPTAHIEQFF.

The sample holds a few counts of this clonotype. This chain connects TRBV5-1 to TRBJ2-5, with D unclear. Germline CDR1 is SGHRS and CDR2 is YFSETQ. Trimming took off 3 bases at V and 7 bases at J, with 22 bases between the two ends. The CDR3 runs to 16 residues. CDR3 DNA: TGCGCCAGCAGCTCTGTCGTAGGAGTTACTGCTGTGACCCAGTACTTC. Translating gives CASSSVVGVTAVTQYF.

This clonotype occurred many times. V gene TRBV5-1 combines with J gene TRBJ1-1; D is ambiguous. The CDR3 is 15 amino acids. The germline CDR1 and CDR2 sequences are SGHRS and YFSETQ. V was clipped by 0 bases and J by 0 bases, with 9 bases between them. The CDR3 DNA reads as TGCGCCAGCAGCTTGGAACACCTGTTGAACACTGAAGCTTTCTTT. Its translation is CASSLEHLLNTEAFF.

The rearrangement joins TRBV5-1 to TRBJ1-2, with D unclear. The V and J ends lost 1 base and 7 bases respectively, with 20 bases between them. This CDR3 has 16 residues. Per germline, CDR1 SGHRS and CDR2 YFSETQ. In DNA form, the CDR3 reads TGCGCCAGCAGCTTGTTGCCAGCTACCCCGGCGGGTGGCTACACCTTC. It is translated as CASSLLPATPAGGYTF.

This chain connects TRBV10-3 to TRBJ1-6; TRBD1 agrees at 7 bases. The germline gives CDR1 ENHRY, CDR2 SYGVKD. V lost 4 bases to trimming and J lost 8 bases; unmatched junction nucleotides: 5. The CDR3 consists of 14 residues. The CDR3 DNA reads as TGTGCCATCAGTGCCGGGACAGCCTATTCACCCCTCCACTTT. It encodes CAISAGTAYSPLHF.

V gene TRBV10-2 combines with J gene TRBJ2-3; 13 bases are shared with TRBD2. There are 15 residues in the CDR3. V gave up 6 bases and J gave up 10 bases; unmatched junction bases: 10. Germline assignment: CDR1 WSHSY and CDR2 SAAADI. The DNA of the CDR3 is TGCGCCAGCAGGGAACGACTAGCGGGGGGTAGGTCGCAGTATTTT. Translated, it gives CASRERLAGGRSQYF.

This clonotype showed up just a few times. The chain has TRBV14 and TRBJ2-5, with 9 bases lining up with TRBD2. The CDR3 has 16 residues. Germline CDR1 is SGHDN and CDR2 is FVKESK. Germline trimming cut 4 bases from V and 5 bases from J; bases unmatched to any gene: 11. CDR3: CASSRWGRGGSETQYF. The CDR3 DNA is TGTGCCAGCAGCCGTTGGGGGCGGGGGGGCTCGGAGACCCAGTACTTC.

This clonotype has at least ten counts. The J gene is TRBJ2-3, the V gene TRBV5-4, with 9 bases that match TRBD1. Germline CDR1 is SGHNT and CDR2 is YYREEE (reference sequence). This CDR3 has 14 residues. V lost 5 bases and J lost 3; bases outside the gene matches: 4. The CDR3 bases are TGTGCCAGCAGAACGGGACAGGGAACAGATACGCAGTATTTT. It specifies CASRTGQGTDTQYF.

V gene TRBV5-5 combines with J gene TRBJ2-5; either TRBD1 or TRBD2 may supply D (5 bases each). V was clipped by 9 bases and J by 2 bases, with 17 bases between them. CDR1 SGHKS and CDR2 YYEKEE come from the germline V gene (reference sequence). This CDR3 region has 14 residues. The CDR3, as DNA: TGTGCCACAGGGCCTACCGGGGCACAAGAGACCCAGTACTTC. Translating gives CATGPTGAQETQYF.

A few counts support this clonotype. One junction end does not reproduce the germline sequence, and a read error may be involved. The V gene is TRBV27, the J gene TRBJ2-1; a possible D gene is TRBD2 (5 bases). The CDR3 is 17 amino acids. CDR1 MNHEY and CDR2 SMNVEV come from the germline V gene (reference sequence). The chain's CDR3 is CASSLSPAGIFRNEQFF. The DNA of the CDR3 is TGTGCCAGCAGTCTATCGCCAGCCGGGATCTTTAGGAATGAGCAGTTCTTC.

This chain uses TRBV12-5 with TRBJ1-6; possibly TRBD1 for D (5 bases). Between the trimmed V and J ends, which lost 6 bases and 3 bases, there was a span of 9 bases. This CDR3 comprises 14 residues. From germline, CDR1 is LGHNT and CDR2 FRNRAP. CDR3 DNA sequence: TGTGCTAGTGGACCGGGGCTCTATAATTCACCCCTCCACTTT. Its protein product is CASGPGLYNSPLHF.

This chain joins TRBV4-3 and TRBJ2-7; TRBD2 aligns across 7 bases. Unmatched junction bases numbered 8, after V lost 0 bases and J lost 3 bases. CDR3 length: 16 amino acids. From germline, CDR1 is LGHNA and CDR2 YSLEER. The CDR3 nucleotides read TGCGCCAGCAGCCAAGATTTGGCTAGCGGACTCTACGAGCAGTACTTC. Residues: CASSQDLASGLYEQYF.

This clonotype appeared many times. The chain couples TRBV10-3 to TRBJ2-3; D not certain. Germline CDR1 and CDR2: ENHRY and SYGVKD. The V and J ends lost 0 bases and 3 bases respectively, with 4 bases between them. The CDR3 runs 13 residues. The CDR3 here is CAISESFTDTQYF. CDR3 bases: TGTGCCATCAGTGAGTCGTTTACAGATACGCAGTATTTT.

This chain connects TRBV5-1 to TRBJ2-1; D is unresolved. This CDR3 contains 14 residues. Germline loops: CDR1 SGHRS, CDR2 YFSETQ. Between the trimmed V and J ends, which lost 0 bases and 6 bases, there was a span of 10 bases. As DNA, the CDR3 is TGCGCCAGCAGCTTGGCGGTCACGCTCAATGAGCAGTTCTTC. Its protein product is CASSLAVTLNEQFF.

This clonotype was detected a few times. The genes are TRBV12-3 or TRBV12-4 and TRBJ2-1; TRBD2 aligns across 8 bases. The ends lost 1 base at V and 3 bases at J; junction bases unmatched: 5. CDR3 size: 16 residues. In DNA, the CDR3 is TGTGCCAGCAGTTTAGGGGGCGGGGGGTTCTACAATGAGCAGTTCTTC. Its translation: CASSLGGGGFYNEQFF.